Following are 23 T cell receptor beta chains from one sample sequenced in a study of T-cell reconstitution after alpha-beta-depleted transplantation in children. A library of TCRbeta sequences, prepared with unique molecular identifiers, was generated. TCRdb reprocessed the PCR reads via MiXCR and lists one record per CDR3 protein. The table records 450,000 to 600,000 distinct CDR3 sequences, approximately 29% of them present only once. Here the sequenced sample was PBMCs from the stem cell graft donor, taken from the stem cell graft. These receptors originate from a human donor who donated a stem cell graft to a child with aplastic anemia.

This clonotype occurred a few times. This chain links TRBV12-3 or TRBV12-4 with TRBJ1-5; no firm D call. V was shortened by 7 bases and J by 6 bases, with 13 bases between the two germline ends. The CDR3 totals 13 residues. CDR3 DNA: TGTGCCAGCACTTTGACTCGGGGTCAGCCCCAGCATTTT. Amino acids: CASTLTRGQPQHF.

The chain is built from TRBV15 and TRBJ1-1; D not certain. The CDR3 runs to 15 residues. Germline V gene data show CDR1 as LNHNV and CDR2 as YYDKDF (reference sequence). V was pared by 5 bases and J by 3 bases, with 16 bases between. The CDR3 is CATSRNPTQYTEAFF. The CDR3 DNA is TGTGCCACCAGCCGCAATCCGACACAGTACACTGAAGCTTTCTTT.

This clonotype was observed a handful of times. CDR3: CASSFRVDPETQYF. The CDR3 DNA reads TGTGCCAGCAGCTTTAGAGTGGACCCGGAGACCCAGTACTTC. V is TRBV11-3 and J is TRBJ2-5; D is undetermined. The V end lost 3 bases, the J end lost 5 bases, and 13 bases lay between the germline ends. There are 14 residues in the CDR3. Germline V CDR1 and CDR2: SGHNT, YENEEA.

The chain uses TRBV12-3 or TRBV12-4 and TRBJ2-3; D possibly corresponds to TRBD1 (6 bases). Between the trimmed V and J ends, which lost 5 bases and 4 bases, there was a span of 10 bases. The CDR3 consists of 13 residues. The CDR3 DNA reads as TGTGCCAGCAGTCCTCAGGGGTCAGATACGCAGTATTTT. This encodes CASSPQGSDTQYF.

This clonotype was seen a handful of times. This chain uses TRBV29-1 with TRBJ2-3; D remains unclear. V lost 1 base, J lost 1 base, and 12 bases lay in between. Germline CDR1 and CDR2: SQVTM and ANQGSEA. There are 15 residues in the CDR3. The CDR3 bases are TGCAGCGTTGAAGGTGGGAACATGGGCACAGATACGCAGTATTTT. Its protein product is CSVEGGNMGTDTQYF.

This clonotype was picked up a small number of times. The chain carries TRBV29-1 and TRBJ2-7, with 11 positions matching TRBD2. Losses at the gene ends were 6 bases for V and 5 bases for J; bases not matched to a gene: 3. CDR1 is SQVTM and CDR2 is ANQGSEA in the germline V gene. The length of the CDR3 is 12 residues. CDR3 in amino acids: CSVGLAVHEQYF. For the CDR3, the DNA is TGCAGCGTGGGACTAGCGGTCCACGAGCAGTACTTC.

There are a few counts of this clonotype. The gene calls are TRBV28 and TRBJ2-2, with no clear D. Trimming cost V 3 bases and J 4 bases, with 9 bases left between them. The CDR3 consists of 14 residues. Germline loops: CDR1 MDHEN, CDR2 SYDVKM. CDR3 residues: CASSFERSTGELFF. The CDR3 DNA follows: TGTGCCAGCAGTTTCGAACGGTCCACCGGGGAGCTGTTTTTT.

In its sample, this clonotype was seen a few times. V and J are TRBV29-1 and TRBJ2-7; unclear D gene. The CDR3 is 12 amino acids. Germline V gives CDR1 SQVTM, CDR2 ANQGSEA. Trimming removed 5 bases from V and 2 bases from J, with 10 bases in between. The CDR3 is CSVRQTPYEQYF. The CDR3 DNA reads TGCAGCGTTCGGCAGACACCCTACGAGCAGTACTTC.

The J gene is TRBJ1-1, the V gene TRBV6-2 or TRBV6-3; 7 bases align to TRBD1. This CDR3 is 12 amino acids long. CDR1 and CDR2 (germline): MNHEY, SVGEGT. Trimming took 10 bases from V and 5 from J; bases not matched to a gene: 7. CDR3 nucleotides: TGTGCCACCCACAGGGGAAGAACTGAAGCTTTCTTT. Translation: CATHRGRTEAFF.

This clonotype has just a few counts. The V and J genes are TRBV11-2 and TRBJ1-3; D is perhaps TRBD1 (5 bases). CDR3 length equals 12 residues. V lost 10 bases and J lost 7, with 14 bases in between. Germline V gene data show CDR1 as SGHAT and CDR2 as FQNNGV. The CDR3 DNA reads TGTGCCACCCGGGACTCTGCGAACACCATATATTTT. It codes for CATRDSANTIYF.

This clonotype was counted between two and nine times. The V and J genes are TRBV27 and TRBJ1-2, with a possible D match to TRBD1 (5 bases). Germline lookup yields CDR1 MNHEY and CDR2 SMNVEV (reference sequence). The V gene lost 0 bases and the J gene lost 4 bases, with 12 bases spanning the gap. The CDR3 covers 15 residues. CDR3 sequence (DNA): TGTGCCAGCAGTTTATCGTCGGGGGAGACCTATGGCTACACCTTC. It translates to CASSLSSGETYGYTF.

The genes are TRBV9 and TRBJ2-7; D may be TRBD1 or TRBD2 (5 bases each). In germline, CDR1 is SGDLS, CDR2 YYNGEE. Trimming removed 0 bases from V and 0 bases from J, with 10 bases in between. The CDR3 has 15 amino acids. In DNA form, the CDR3 reads TGTGCCAGCAGCGTAGCCGAGGGGTCCTCCTACGAGCAGTACTTC. It encodes CASSVAEGSSYEQYF. Full variable domain (remainder filled in from reference TRBV9 and TRBJ2-7): DSGVTQTPKHLITATGQRVTLRCSPRSGDLSVYWYQQSLDQGLQFLIQYYNGEERAKGNILERFSAQQFPDLHSELNLSSLELGDSALYFCASSVAEGSSYEQYFGPGTRLTVT.

This chain links TRBV12-3 or TRBV12-4 with TRBJ1-5; a weak D match, TRBD1 (6 bases). The CDR3 has 14 residues. The V end was cut by 5 bases, the J end by 0 bases, with 8 bases between. The CDR3 DNA is TGTGCCAGCAGTCGGGACATTAGCAATCAGCCCCAGCATTTT. Amino acid sequence: CASSRDISNQPQHF.

This clonotype showed up just a few times. The chain links TRBV11-1 to TRBJ2-4; 8 nucleotides match TRBD2. V lost 4 bases, J lost 7 bases, and 6 bases stayed unmatched. Germline V CDR1 and CDR2: SGHAT, FQDESV (reference sequence). The CDR3 consists of 14 residues. The CDR3 region is CASSSSGGGNIQYF. In DNA form, the CDR3 reads TGTGCCAGCAGCTCGAGCGGGGGAGGCAACATTCAGTACTTC.

V is TRBV20-1 and J is TRBJ1-6, with D uncertain. In germline, CDR1 is DFQATT, CDR2 SNEGSKA (reference sequence). The germline V and J ends were trimmed by 5 bases and 10 bases, with 21 bases remaining between them. CDR3 size: 15 residues. The CDR3 here is CSAPLRGMTNSPLHF. The DNA of the CDR3 is TGCAGTGCTCCCCTTCGGGGAATGACGAACTCACCCCTCCACTTT.

The chain carries TRBV7-2 and TRBJ2-1; TRBD2 aligns across 11 bases. J was trimmed by 2 bases and V by 3 bases; bases with no gene match: 3. Germline V lookup: CDR1 SGHTA, CDR2 FQGNSA. The CDR3 runs 16 residues. In DNA, the CDR3 is TGTGCCAGCAGCTTGGCTAGCGGGAGGACCTACAATGAGCAGTTCTTC. It is translated as CASSLASGRTYNEQFF.

The chain has TRBV2 and TRBJ2-7, with D unclear. V dropped 4 bases and J dropped 1 base, with 11 bases sitting between them. Per the germline V gene, CDR1 is SNHLY and CDR2 is FYNNEI. The CDR3 loop spans 14 amino acids. The CDR3 DNA follows: TGTGCCAGCAGTGTTTCCCCAGTTTCCTACGAGCAGTACGTC. Translation: CASSVSPVSYEQYV.

The chain uses TRBV5-6 and TRBJ2-7; 11 bases fit TRBD1. Trimming at V came to 4 bases and at J to 4 bases, leaving 7 bases not matched to a gene. CDR1 is SGHDT, CDR2 YYEEEE, per germline. The CDR3 has 15 residues. CDR3 protein: CASSIGQGATYEQYF. Here the CDR3 DNA reads TGTGCCAGCAGCATAGGACAGGGGGCGACGTACGAGCAGTACTTC.

This clonotype was seen more than once but under ten times. This chain connects TRBV5-6 to TRBJ2-7, with D uncertain. Germline values: CDR1 SGHDT, CDR2 YYEEEE. V dropped 5 bases and J dropped 3 bases, with 12 bases sitting between them. The CDR3 has 13 residues. The DNA of the CDR3 is TGTGCCAGCAGTACCGGACGGTACTACGAGCAGTACTTC. Protein sequence: CASSTGRYYEQYF.

The chain is built from TRBV7-3 and TRBJ1-6, with a possible D match to TRBD1 (5 bases). Germline CDR1 SGHTA, CDR2 FQGTGA. The CDR3 extends over 14 amino acids. V was cut by 3 bases and J by 6 bases, with 9 bases left in between. The CDR3 sequence: CASSFQGFNSPLHF. Written as DNA, the CDR3 is TGTGCCAGCAGCTTCCAGGGTTTTAATTCACCCCTCCACTTT.

This clonotype was counted many times. V and J are TRBV12-3 or TRBV12-4 and TRBJ1-1; D unresolved. Trimming removed 3 bases from V and 7 bases from J, with 12 bases in between. The CDR3 contains 13 residues. Here the CDR3 DNA reads TGTGCCAGCAGTTTTCAGGTGAAGCTTGAAGCTTTCTTT. Encoded protein: CASSFQVKLEAFF.

V is TRBV29-1 and J is TRBJ1-1; D is unclear. The CDR3 totals 13 residues. Germline values: CDR1 SQVTM, CDR2 ANQGSEA. The ends were cut back, 4 bases at V and 0 bases at J, with 9 bases in the middle. CDR3 DNA: TGCAGCGTTGTAAGGTTACTGAACACTGAAGCTTTCTTT. This codes for CSVVRLLNTEAFF. Variable domain in full (rest from reference TRBV29-1 and TRBJ1-1): SAVISQKPSRDICQRGTSLTIQCQVDSQVTMMFWYRQQPGQSLTLIATANQGSEATYESGFVIDKFPISRPNLTFSTLTVSNMSPEDSSIYLCSVVRLLNTEAFFGQGTRLTVV.

A few counts support this clonotype. The chain combines TRBV12-3 or TRBV12-4 with TRBJ1-6; D gene ambiguous. The CDR3 extends over 14 amino acids. The V end was cut by 5 bases, the J end by 6 bases, with 11 bases between. The CDR3 protein is CASSPRAFNSPLHF. The DNA for the CDR3 is TGTGCCAGCAGTCCCCGGGCTTTTAATTCACCCCTCCACTTT.